This TCR beta chain emerged from a study of CD8 T cells in Susac syndrome. Random hexamers primed reverse transcription of about 0.5 to 1 ug RNA. The TCR beta CDR3 was amplified by immunoSEQ multiplex PCR across 54 Vbeta, 13 Jbeta. TCRdb analysed the immunoSEQ multiplex PCR reads with MiXCR anew, one entry per CDR3 protein. The sample has about 120,000 distinct CDR3 sequences; 85% to 95% are singletons. CDR1 and CDR2 (germline): MNHEY, SVGEGT. Trimming stripped 4 bases from V and 2 bases from J, with 9 bases between. The CDR3 is made up of 13 amino acids. Sequenced sample: CD8+ T cells from PBMCs. The receptor was derived from a human donor in good health. The V call is TRBV6-2 or TRBV6-3, the J call TRBJ2-7; D is unresolved. The CDR3 here is CASSLTTTYEQYF. DNA of the CDR3: TGTGCCAGCAGTTTGACAACCACCTACGAGCAGTACTTC.